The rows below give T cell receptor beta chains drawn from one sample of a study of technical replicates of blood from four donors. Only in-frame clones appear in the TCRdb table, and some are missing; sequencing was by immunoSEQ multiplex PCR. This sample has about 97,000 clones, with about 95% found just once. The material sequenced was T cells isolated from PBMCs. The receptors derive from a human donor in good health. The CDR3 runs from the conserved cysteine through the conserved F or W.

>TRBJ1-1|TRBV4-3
CASSQPDRDAEAFF
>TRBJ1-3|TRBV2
CASSEYRGPGNTIYF
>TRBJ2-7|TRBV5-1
CASSLEGGAYEQYF
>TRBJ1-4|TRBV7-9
CASSLGQFNEKLFF
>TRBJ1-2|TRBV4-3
CASSQDQRHPNYGYTF
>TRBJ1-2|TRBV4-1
CASSRETGPNYGYTF
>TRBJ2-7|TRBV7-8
CASSPLAGSSYEQYF
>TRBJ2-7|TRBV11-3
CASSSLTYEQYF
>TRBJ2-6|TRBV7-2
CASSLGLSGANVLTF
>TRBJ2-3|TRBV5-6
CASSLAGVGTQYF
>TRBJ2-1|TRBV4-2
CASSQDPQGIKNEQFF
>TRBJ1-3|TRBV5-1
CASSSPGQAGNTIYF